This TCR beta chain was found in a study of vaccination effects on CD4 cells after COVID-19. Study-level information: The participants, recipients of two vaccine doses, got either BNT162b2 or mRNA-1273.

Ahead of sequencing, the ViraFEST assay grew antigen-specific CD4+ T cells using viral peptide pools. Once cultured for 10 days, the cells underwent separation to obtain CD4+ T cells. No vaccinee had earlier SARS-CoV-2 infection, and nucleocapsid antibodies were negative. The repertoire was sequenced with immunoSEQ multiplex PCR; TCRdb's copy has only in-frame clones and lacks some. Of tens of thousands of clones listed, about 72% are singletons. The CDR3 length is 13 residues. V was pared by 6 bases and J by 1 base, with 9 bases between. The germline V gene has CDR1 LNHDA and CDR2 SQIVND (reference sequence). Comments on this clone: Its antigen is as yet unknown.

The sequencing here drew on CD4+ T cells from PBMCs cultured with HCoV-NL63 spike peptides, taken before COVID-19 vaccination. The TCR was taken from a human donor who received a COVID-19 vaccine. The rearrangement joins TRBV19 to TRBJ1-1; D unclear. In DNA, the CDR3 is TGTGCCAGTAGGTACAGACCGAACACTGAAGCTTTCTTT. This sequence encodes CASRYRPNTEAFF.